The source of this T cell receptor beta chain is a study of PD-1 blockade in classical Hodgkin lymphoma. Findings of the study overall: There was a significant rise in CD4+ TCR diversity by C4D1, with no such rise for CD8+. What caused the repertoire differences, perhaps disease activity or prior therapy, remains undefined. Reports indicated that newly diagnosed patients had lower baseline TCR diversity than healthy donors did.

Details on this clone: Antigen unknown.

Sequencing was performed with immunoSEQ multiplex PCR; in TCRdb, only in-frame clones are kept and a portion is missing. The table has 50,000 or so clones, roughly 90% seen once. Deletions cut 7 bases from V and 10 bases from J, with 13 bases between. Germline V gives CDR1 MDHEN, CDR2 SYDVKM. The CDR3 length is 12 residues. Time point described: cycle 4 day 1 (C4D1), after less than 7 weeks of nivolumab. Following autologous stem cell transplantation, relapse occurred in every patient, and exposure to brentuximab vedotin varied. Each best response was a complete response, a partial response or progressive disease.

The origin of this receptor is a human donor with classical Hodgkin lymphoma. Sequenced material: peripheral blood mononuclear cells (PBMCs), taken before the fourth cycle of nivolumab. The chain uses TRBV28 and TRBJ1-4, with a weak D call TRBD1 (6 bases). The CDR3 DNA reads TGTGCCAGCACTACAGGGTTGGCAAAACTGTTTTTT. Translating gives CASTTGLAKLFF.